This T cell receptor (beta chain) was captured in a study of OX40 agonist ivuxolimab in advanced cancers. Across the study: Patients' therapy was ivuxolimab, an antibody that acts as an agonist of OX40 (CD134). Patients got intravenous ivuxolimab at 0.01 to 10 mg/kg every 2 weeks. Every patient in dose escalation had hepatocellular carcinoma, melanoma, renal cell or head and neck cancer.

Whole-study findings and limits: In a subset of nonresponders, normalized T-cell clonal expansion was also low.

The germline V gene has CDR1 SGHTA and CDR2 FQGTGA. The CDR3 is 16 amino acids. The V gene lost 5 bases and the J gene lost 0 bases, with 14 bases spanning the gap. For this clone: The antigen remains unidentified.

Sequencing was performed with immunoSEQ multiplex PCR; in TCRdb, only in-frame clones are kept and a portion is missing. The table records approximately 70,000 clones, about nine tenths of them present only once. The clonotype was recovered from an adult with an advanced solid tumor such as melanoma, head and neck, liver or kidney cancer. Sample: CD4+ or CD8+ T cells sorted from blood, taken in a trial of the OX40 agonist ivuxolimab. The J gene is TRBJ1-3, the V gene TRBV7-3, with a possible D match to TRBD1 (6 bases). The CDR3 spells CASSRLGGGSGNTIYF. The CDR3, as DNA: TGTGCCAGCAGCCGCCTAGGAGGGGGCTCTGGAAACACCATATATTTT.